Presented here are 17 T cell receptor beta chains from one specimen sequenced in a study of OX40 agonist ivuxolimab in advanced cancers. Produced via immunoSEQ multiplex PCR; TCRdb's table is partial and in-frame only. The data contain tens of thousands of clones, over 75% of them seen just once; the ten biggest clones take up 18%. The source was CD4+ or CD8+ T cells sorted from blood, collected in a trial of the OX40 agonist ivuxolimab. The receptors were gathered from an adult with an advanced solid tumor such as melanoma, head and neck, liver or kidney cancer.

This rearrangement joins TRBV13 to TRBJ2-3; 11 bases align to TRBD2. CDR1 is PRHDT, CDR2 FYEKMQ, per germline (reference sequence). The CDR3 covers 20 residues. Losses at the gene ends were 0 bases for V and 3 bases for J; bases not matched to a gene: 14. The CDR3 spells CASSLGPNSGRASRTDTQYF. CDR3 in DNA: TGTGCCAGCAGCTTAGGCCCGAATAGCGGGAGGGCCTCCCGAACAGATACGCAGTATTTT.

This rearrangement joins TRBV9 to TRBJ2-3, with D tentatively TRBD1 (6 bases). The CDR3 is made up of 16 amino acids. Looked up from germline, CDR1 is SGDLS and CDR2 is YYNGEE. V lost 4 bases, J lost 2 bases, and 17 bases lay in between. This CDR3 reads CASSPLTGSSTDTQYF. The CDR3, as DNA: TGTGCCAGCAGCCCGCTAACAGGGTCCTCCACAGATACGCAGTATTTT.

The chain joins TRBV4-3 to TRBJ2-1, with 7 bases matching TRBD1. The CDR3 is 15 residues long. CDR1 and CDR2 (germline): LGHNA, YSLEER. Trimming removed 3 bases from V and 8 bases from J; junction bases left unmatched: 10. CDR3 in amino acids: CASSQTTGADYEQFF. The CDR3 DNA reads as TGCGCCAGCAGCCAGACTACAGGGGCGGACTATGAGCAGTTCTTC.

This clone occurred a few times. The rearrangement links TRBV9 to TRBJ2-7, with D perhaps TRBD2 (5 bases). Germline values: CDR1 SGDLS, CDR2 YYNGEE. The germline V and J ends were trimmed by 0 bases and 5 bases, with 12 bases remaining between them. The CDR3 is 14 residues long. CDR3 residues: CASSVGEIDHEQYF. CDR3 in DNA: TGTGCCAGCAGCGTAGGGGAGATTGACCACGAGCAGTACTTC.

This rearrangement joins TRBV27 to TRBJ2-2, with 11 nucleotides matching TRBD2. Germline trimming cut 5 bases from V and 0 bases from J; bases unmatched to any gene: 5. Germline loops: CDR1 MNHEY, CDR2 SMNVEV (reference sequence). CDR3 length equals 17 residues. The CDR3 nucleotides are TGTGCCAGCAGTGAGACTAGCGGGAAGGCGAACACCGGGGAGCTGTTTTTT. Protein product: CASSETSGKANTGELFF.

The DNA for the CDR3 is TGTGCCAGCAAGGACCCGAACAATGAGCAGTTCTTC. Translation: CASKDPNNEQFF. The chain carries TRBV28 and TRBJ2-1; D is unclear. The V and J ends lost 7 bases and 5 bases respectively, with 9 bases between them. Germline CDR1 MDHEN, CDR2 SYDVKM. There are 12 residues in the CDR3.

This sequence joins TRBV9 and TRBJ1-4, with D perhaps TRBD1 (6 bases). This CDR3 comprises 18 residues. The V end was cut by 0 bases, the J end by 2 bases, with 17 bases between. The V gene's germline CDR1 is SGDLS and CDR2 YYNGEE. CDR3 DNA: TGTGCCAGCAGCGTAGTCGGTGTAGAACAGGGCACTAATGAAAAACTGTTTTTT. Its translation: CASSVVGVEQGTNEKLFF. The full variable domain, its missing parts supplied by reference TRBV9 and TRBJ1-4, is DSGVTQTPKHLITATGQRVTLRCSPRSGDLSVYWYQQSLDQGLQFLIQYYNGEERAKGNILERFSAQQFPDLHSELNLSSLELGDSALYFCASSVVGVEQGTNEKLFFGSGTQLSVL.

The V and J genes are TRBV27 and TRBJ2-1; a weak D match, TRBD2 (6 bases). Germline CDR1 MNHEY, CDR2 SMNVEV (reference sequence). The CDR3 is 15 residues long. V shed 4 bases and J shed 2 bases, with 12 bases lying between them. The DNA of the CDR3 is TGTGCCAGCAGTTCCACTAGCTGGGCCTACAATGAGCAGTTCTTC. Encoded protein: CASSSTSWAYNEQFF.

This chain connects TRBV5-1 to TRBJ2-7, with 7 bases fitting TRBD2. The CDR3 is made up of 16 amino acids. Germline CDR1 is SGHRS and CDR2 is YFSETQ. Trimming cost V 4 bases and J 0 bases; bases outside gene matches: 10. CDR3 coding DNA: TGCGCCAGCAGCCCATTCGCACTAGCGAACTCCTACGAGCAGTACTTC. Translating gives CASSPFALANSYEQYF. Using reference TRBV5-1 and TRBJ2-7 for the parts outside the CDR3, the full variable domain is KAGVTQTPRYLIKTRGQQVTLSCSPISGHRSVSWYQQTPGQGLQFLFEYFSETQRNKGNFPGRFSGRQFSNSRSEMNVSTLELGDSALYLCASSPFALANSYEQYFGPGTRLTVT.

V usage is TRBV14 and J usage is TRBJ2-1; TRBD2 aligns across 7 bases. J lost 1 base, V lost 3 bases, and 0 bases had no gene match. This CDR3 contains 14 residues. Germline CDR1 and CDR2: SGHDN and FVKESK. CDR3 region: CASSQGGSYNEQFF. The CDR3 coding sequence is TGTGCCAGCAGCCAGGGAGGGTCCTACAATGAGCAGTTCTTC.

The chain links TRBV28 to TRBJ1-1; 8 bases map to TRBD1. The CDR3 consists of 15 residues. J lost 6 bases, V lost 6 bases, and 12 bases had no gene match. Germline assignment: CDR1 MDHEN and CDR2 SYDVKM. CDR3 nucleotides: TGTGCCAGCAGCCCCCCGGGACAGGCCGTCCCTGAAGCTTTCTTT. It is translated as CASSPPGQAVPEAFF.

The chain recombines TRBV4-2 with TRBJ1-2; 9 nucleotides agree with TRBD1. CDR3 size: 16 residues. CDR1 is LGHNA, CDR2 YNFKEQ, per germline. V trimming: 1 base; J trimming: 1 base; junction bases outside the gene matches: 4. CDR3 loop: CASSQVGTGLNYGYTF. CDR3 sequence (DNA): TGTGCCAGCAGCCAAGTTGGGACAGGGCTTAACTATGGCTACACCTTC.

This clone was recorded once. V gene TRBV19 combines with J gene TRBJ2-3; 7 bases are shared with TRBD2. This CDR3 has 17 amino acids. Unmatched junction bases numbered 10, after V lost 3 bases and J lost 1 base. The germline V gene encodes CDR1 LNHDA and CDR2 SQIVND (reference sequence). The CDR3 reads CASSMEGPGGGTDTQYF. The CDR3 DNA reads TGTGCCAGTAGTATGGAAGGTCCGGGAGGAGGCACAGATACGCAGTATTTT.

V gene TRBV5-4 combines with J gene TRBJ2-5; 9 nucleotides agree with TRBD2. V lost 4 bases, J lost 3 bases, and 13 bases stayed unmatched. This CDR3 comprises 17 residues. Germline V gives CDR1 SGHNT, CDR2 YYREEE (reference sequence). The CDR3 reads CASSAGGPGSVKETQYF. Written as DNA, the CDR3 is TGTGCCAGCAGCGCGGGAGGGCCTGGGTCCGTAAAAGAGACCCAGTACTTC.

This clone was observed a few times. J is TRBJ2-7 and V is TRBV21-1; the tabulated D call, TRBD2, remains unverified against the DNA. TRBV21-1 is assigned pseudogene status. The CDR3 length is 14 residues. CDR3 region: CASSKELAGAEQYF. As DNA, the CDR3 is TGTGCCAGCAGCAAAGAACTAGCGGGAGCCGAGCAGTACTTC.

This chain joins TRBV10-3 and TRBJ2-3, with unresolved D. The germline V and J ends were trimmed by 4 bases and 3 bases, with 11 bases remaining between them. CDR3 length equals 14 residues. Germline V lookup: CDR1 ENHRY, CDR2 SYGVKD. Here the CDR3 reads CAISAGIGTDTQYF. CDR3 DNA sequence: TGTGCCATCAGTGCAGGAATAGGAACAGATACGCAGTATTTT.

The chain recombines TRBV28 with TRBJ2-3, with 8 bases lining up with TRBD2. This CDR3 spans 16 amino acids. Germline-derived CDR1 and CDR2 are MDHEN and SYDVKM. V was clipped by 3 bases and J by 2 bases; unmatched bases: 7. CDR3 in amino acids: CASSLEGLAATDTQYF. CDR3 DNA: TGTGCCAGCAGTTTGGAAGGACTAGCAGCCACAGATACGCAGTATTTT.